This TCR beta chain was recovered during a study of T cell clones after liver transplantation. The germline gives CDR1 KGHSH, CDR2 LQKENI. V lost 0 bases, J lost 1 base, and 11 bases lay in between. This CDR3 contains 16 residues. This clone came up a few times. TCRdb keeps only in-frame clones here, not all; method: immunoSEQ multiplex PCR. The sample consists of 55,000 to 75,000 clones, around two thirds of them appearing once. This rearrangement joins TRBV18 to TRBJ2-3; D perhaps matches TRBD1 (5 bases). The sequenced sample was CD4+ T cells from blood, obtained at the roughly 15-month timepoint. This TCR came from a human patient who received a liver transplant. Some T cells may be transferred from the graft donor. The chain's CDR3 is CASSPPQGRGTDTQYF. The CDR3, as DNA: TGTGCCAGCTCACCACCTCAGGGAAGGGGCACAGATACGCAGTATTTT. The whole variable domain, remainder taken from reference TRBV18 and TRBJ2-3, is NAGVMQNPRHLVRRRGQEARLRCSPMKGHSHVYWYRQLPEEGLKFMVYLQKENIIDESGMPKERFSAEFPKEGPSILRIQQVVRGDSAAYFCASSPPQGRGTDTQYFGPGTRLTVL.